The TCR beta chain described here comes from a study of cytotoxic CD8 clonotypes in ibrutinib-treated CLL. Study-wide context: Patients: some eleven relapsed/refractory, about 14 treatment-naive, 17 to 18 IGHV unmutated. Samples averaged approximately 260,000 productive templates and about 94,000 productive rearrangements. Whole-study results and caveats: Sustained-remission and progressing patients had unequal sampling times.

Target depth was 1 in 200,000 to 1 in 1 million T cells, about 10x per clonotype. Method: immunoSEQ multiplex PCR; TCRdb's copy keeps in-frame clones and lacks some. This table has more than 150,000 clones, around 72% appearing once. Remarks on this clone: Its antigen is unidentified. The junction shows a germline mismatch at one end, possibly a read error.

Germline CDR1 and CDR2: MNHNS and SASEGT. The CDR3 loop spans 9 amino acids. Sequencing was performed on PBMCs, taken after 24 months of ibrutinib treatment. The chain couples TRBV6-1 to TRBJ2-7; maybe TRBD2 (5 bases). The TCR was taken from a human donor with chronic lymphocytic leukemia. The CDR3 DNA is TGTGCCAGCAGTCCCGGGATCCTCTTC. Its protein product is CASSPGILF.